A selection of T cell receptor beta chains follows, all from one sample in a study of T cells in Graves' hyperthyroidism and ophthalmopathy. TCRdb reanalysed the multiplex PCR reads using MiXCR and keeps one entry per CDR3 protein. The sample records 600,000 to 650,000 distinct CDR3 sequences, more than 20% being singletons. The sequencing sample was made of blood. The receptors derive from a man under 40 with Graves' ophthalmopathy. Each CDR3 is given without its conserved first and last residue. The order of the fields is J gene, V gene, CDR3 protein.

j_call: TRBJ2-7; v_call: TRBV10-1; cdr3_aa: ASSEFGGYEQY
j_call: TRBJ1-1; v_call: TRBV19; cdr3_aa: ASTFDRRGRNTEAF
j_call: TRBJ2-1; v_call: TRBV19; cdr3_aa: ASSTIETGGNHEQF
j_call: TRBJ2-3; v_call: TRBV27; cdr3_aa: ASSDSGTVYRSNTQY
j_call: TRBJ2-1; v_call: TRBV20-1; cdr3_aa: SALPGPTIGASRTRSYDEQF
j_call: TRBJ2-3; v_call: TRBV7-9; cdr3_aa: ASSPQGGTTDTQY
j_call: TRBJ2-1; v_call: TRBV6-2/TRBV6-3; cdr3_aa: ASSYLTSYNEQF
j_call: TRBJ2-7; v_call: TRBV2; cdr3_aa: ASVVGYYEQY
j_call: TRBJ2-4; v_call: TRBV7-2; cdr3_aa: ASSGGGSGKNIQY
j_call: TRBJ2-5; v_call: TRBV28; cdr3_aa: ASSLGSARVETQY
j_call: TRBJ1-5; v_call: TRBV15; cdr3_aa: ATSTGQTLRPQH
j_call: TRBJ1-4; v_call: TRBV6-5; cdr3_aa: ASSYGLSTDEKLF
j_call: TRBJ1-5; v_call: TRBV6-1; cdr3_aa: ASSGGQSNQPQH
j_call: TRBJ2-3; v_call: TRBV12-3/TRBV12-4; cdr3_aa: ASSLALSGSGY
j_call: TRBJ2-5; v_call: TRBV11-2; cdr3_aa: ASSLSVGLGKETQY
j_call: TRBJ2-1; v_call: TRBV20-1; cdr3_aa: SATSYNEQF